This T cell receptor beta chain was found in a study of cytomegalovirus exposure and HLA in healthy donors. PCR involved 60 Vbeta and 13 Jbeta primers. Assay: immunoSEQ multiplex PCR; the TCRdb copy retains only in-frame clones and omits some. The sample includes roughly 100,000 clones, roughly 12% of them seen just once. This clone has only a few counts. This likely stems from a read error, as it lies one base from a far larger clone. Other DNA variants within this sample encode the same CDR3. The CDR3 totals 14 residues. Germline V gene lookup returns CDR1 MDHEN and CDR2 SYDVKM. The receptor comes from a man aged 35 to 55 in good health and CMV-seropositive. Specimen: PBMCs. The V call is TRBV28, the J call TRBJ2-2, with D possibly TRBD2 on 7 matching bases. CDR3 loop: CASSRGQAREAVFF. CDR3 DNA sequence: TGTGCCAGCAGCCGGGGGCAGGCCCGGGAGGCGGTGTTTTTC.